The clone carrying this T cell receptor beta chain was seen only a few times. The antigen remains undetermined. The data originate from a study of OX40 agonist ivuxolimab in advanced cancers. Looking at the study overall: Hepatocellular carcinoma, melanoma, renal cell or head and neck cancer affected the dose-escalation patients.

Per germline, CDR1 SGHVS and CDR2 FQNEAQ. J lost 6 bases, V lost 6 bases, and 10 bases had no gene match. This CDR3 comprises 15 residues. The method was immunoSEQ multiplex PCR; TCRdb's version includes in-frame clones alone and lacks a portion of them. The sample includes approximately 47,000 clones, roughly 90% of them seen just once. Sampling of blood occurred at baseline, cycle 4 day 1, and cycle 7 day 1. General study findings and limits: Antigen targets of the expanded peripheral T cells went undetermined.

This sample comprised CD4+ or CD8+ T cells sorted from blood, obtained in a trial of the OX40 agonist ivuxolimab. The sequence came from an adult with an advanced solid tumor such as melanoma, head and neck, liver or kidney cancer. The chain joins TRBV7-8 to TRBJ1-5; 8 bases are a match to TRBD1. The CDR3 nucleotides are TGTGCCAGCAGTCAAGGGGCAGGGGGCGGTCAGCCCCAGCATTTT. This gives the protein CASSQGAGGGQPQHF.